This T cell receptor (beta chain) comes out of a study of identifying expanded T cells in peripheral blood. Study-level points and caveats: Clone count variance between roughly 2-week samples rose with total template count.

Comments on this clone: What it binds is unknown.

There are 16 residues in the CDR3. Trimming cost V 6 bases and J 0 bases, with 12 bases left between them. The V gene's germline CDR1 is MRHNA and CDR2 SNTAGT. Some clones are missing from TCRdb's copy, which holds only in-frame ones; the method was immunoSEQ multiplex PCR. The sample has some 54,000 clones; approximately 86% are singletons. The J gene is TRBJ2-6, the V gene TRBV6-4; D is perhaps TRBD2 (6 bases). Input material: blood. The TCR originated in a person aged 18 to 70 in good health. CDR3 sequence (DNA): TGTGCCAGCAGCGCGGGACTCCTCTCTGGGGCCAACGTCCTGACTTTC. It specifies CASSAGLLSGANVLTF.